This T cell receptor beta chain comes out of a study of CD8+CD57+ T cells in acquired aplastic anemia. Across the whole study: DNA per sorted CD4+ or CD8+ sample ranged about 0.2 to 27.4 ug, averaging roughly 3.5 ug. Regarding the study as a whole: Statistical testing detected no significant gap in CD8+ Simpson's diversity between patients and controls.

Sequenced patients had shown CD8+CD57+ cell expansion by flow cytometry. In all patients, the disease was severe acquired aplastic anemia. Blood came from patients not yet given any therapy. Profiling of TCR beta VDJ combinations and CDR3 sequences used genomic DNA as template. TCRdb called the reads again in MiXCR, with one record for every CDR3 protein. Of roughly 80,000 distinct CDR3 sequences detected, about 70% appear once; the ten largest clones hold about four fifths. Trimming removed 0 bases at V and 4 bases at J, with 7 bases between. The CDR3 spans 14 residues. Germline assignment: CDR1 SGDLS and CDR2 YYNGEE. Ten or more counts support this clonotype. The antigen is not known.

The clonotype was recovered from a human donor with aplastic anemia. The specimen sequenced was sorted CD4+, CD8+, or CD8+CD57+ T cells (not recorded which) from PBMCs. The genes are TRBV9 and TRBJ1-4; D gene ambiguous. Here the CDR3 DNA reads TGTGCCAGCAGCGTAGGTCTGCTTAATGAAAAACTGTTTTTT. Residues: CASSVGLLNEKLFF. The whole variable domain, remainder taken from reference TRBV9 and TRBJ1-4, is DSGVTQTPKHLITATGQRVTLRCSPRSGDLSVYWYQQSLDQGLQFLIQYYNGEERAKGNILERFSAQQFPDLHSELNLSSLELGDSALYFCASSVGLLNEKLFFGSGTQLSVL.